Below are 13 T cell receptor beta chains sequenced from a single sample in a study of CD8+CD57+ T cells in acquired aplastic anemia listed by TCRdb under 2018. Sequenced using an Illumina HiSeq 2000. Genomic DNA served as template for TCR beta VDJ combination and CDR3 sequence profiling. TCRdb cleaned the public reads at Q25 with fastp, built clones with MiXCR and kept in-frame beta chains. For every CDR3 protein sequence, its rows merge into one entry that carries the most common genes and DNA. Present in this sample are about 140,000 distinct CDR3 sequences, 35% to 50% of which were seen just once. The top ten constitute roughly 8.9% of the sample. Sequenced input: sorted CD4+, CD8+, or CD8+CD57+ T cells (not recorded which) from PBMCs. These receptors were taken from a human donor in good health, serving as a control.

Only a few counts were recorded for this clonotype. This chain uses TRBV24-1 with TRBJ2-7, with 7 bases fitting TRBD2. Germline CDR1 KGHDR, CDR2 SFDVKD. V trimming: 4 bases; J trimming: 7 bases; junction bases outside the gene matches: 12. The CDR3 is 15 residues long. CDR3: CATSDAAGTDGEQYF. CDR3 in DNA: TGTGCCACCAGTGACGCAGCGGGAACTGACGGGGAGCAGTACTTC.

This clonotype was counted a few times. The chain has TRBV11-3 and TRBJ2-2; D unclear. Germline values: CDR1 SGHNT, CDR2 YENEEA. Trimming took 0 bases from V and 7 from J, leaving 9 bases between them. The CDR3 length is 14 residues. The CDR3 here is CASSLDLVDGELFF. CDR3 DNA sequence: TGTGCCAGCAGCTTAGATCTTGTCGACGGGGAGCTGTTTTTT.

The sample holds many counts of this clonotype. The chain recombines TRBV18 with TRBJ1-1; D ambiguous. Trimming stripped 1 base from V and 3 bases from J, with 12 bases between. Germline values: CDR1 KGHSH, CDR2 LQKENI. This CDR3 spans 15 amino acids. The CDR3 here is CASSPLHSADTEAFF. The CDR3, as DNA: TGTGCCAGCTCACCACTGCACAGCGCGGACACTGAAGCTTTCTTT.

This clonotype has ten or more counts. V and J are TRBV7-9 and TRBJ1-2; no reliable D call. The CDR3 sequence is 15 residues long. Trimming left V 4 bases short and J 3 bases short, with 15 bases between. CDR1 SEHNR and CDR2 FQNEAQ come from the germline V gene (reference sequence). CDR3 region: CASSSTAGSHYGYTF. CDR3 DNA: TGTGCCAGCAGCTCAACCGCGGGGAGCCACTATGGCTACACCTTC.

Details on this clonotype: A much larger clone differs by one base, so this may be a read error. This chain links TRBV12-5 with TRBJ1-1; D not resolved. The CDR3 is made up of 16 amino acids. Germline CDR1 LGHNT, CDR2 FRNRAP. V lost 5 bases to trimming and J lost 1 base, with 17 bases between them. The CDR3 loop is CASGLSIRTGNTEAFF. CDR3 DNA: TGTGCTAGTGGTCTCTCTATCCGGACGGGGAACACTGAAGCTTTCTTT.

This clonotype was recorded at least ten times. The chain couples TRBV12-3 or TRBV12-4 to TRBJ1-2; 9 bases are shared with TRBD1. The CDR3 sequence is 15 residues long. Trimming took 5 bases from V and 3 from J; bases not matched to a gene: 7. The CDR3 sequence is CASSPRTGGDYGYTF. As DNA, the CDR3 is TGTGCCAGCAGTCCGCGTACAGGGGGCGACTATGGCTACACCTTC.

At least ten counts were recorded for this clonotype. The J gene is TRBJ2-6, the V gene TRBV9, with no clear D. The V gene's germline CDR1 is SGDLS and CDR2 YYNGEE. The CDR3 loop spans 15 amino acids. The ends were cut back, 4 bases at V and 0 bases at J, with 8 bases in the middle. As DNA, the CDR3 is TGTGCCAGCAGCCGAGTGAACTCTGGGGCCAACGTCCTGACTTTC. This encodes CASSRVNSGANVLTF.

Turning to this clonotype: Since the CDR3 does not end with the conserved phenylalanine or tryptophan, this likely comes from a read error. J is TRBJ1-4 and V is TRBV10-3, with D possibly being TRBD1 (5 bases). This CDR3 has 13 residues. Germline V gives CDR1 ENHRY, CDR2 SYGVKD. Trimming took off 3 bases at V and 14 bases at J, with 16 bases between the two ends. The CDR3 DNA reads TGTGCCATCAGTGACGGGGCGCAAGAGCTCCTGTTTTCT. This gives the protein CAISDGAQELLFS.

Written as DNA, the CDR3 is TGTGCCAGTAGTTCCACAGGGGGTTTGTCGGATACGCAGTATTTT. It encodes CASSSTGGLSDTQYF. The chain is built from TRBV19 and TRBJ2-3; 8 bases map to TRBD1. This CDR3 has 15 residues. V lost 5 bases, J lost 6 bases, and 10 bases stayed unmatched. The germline CDR1 and CDR2 sequences are LNHDA and SQIVND (reference sequence).

This clonotype was seen a single time. The V and J genes are TRBV9 and TRBJ2-7; 9 bases fit TRBD1. The CDR3 loop spans 14 amino acids. Germline V gene data show CDR1 as SGDLS and CDR2 as YYNGEE. The junction had 8 bases not matched to a gene; V was cut back by 4 bases and J by 6 bases. The CDR3 sequence: CASSTWDRDSEQYF. The DNA of the CDR3 is TGTGCCAGCAGCACCTGGGACAGGGATTCCGAGCAGTACTTC.

The rearrangement joins TRBV5-4 to TRBJ2-3; 9 bases are shared with TRBD2. The V segment lost 5 bases and the J segment 5 bases; nucleotides outside the gene matches: 3. This CDR3 is 13 amino acids long. Germline-derived CDR1 and CDR2 are SGHNT and YYREEE (reference sequence). CDR3 in amino acids: CASRKAGGDTQYF. For the CDR3, the DNA is TGTGCCAGCAGAAAAGCGGGGGGAGATACGCAGTATTTT.

There are many counts of this clonotype. V usage is TRBV9 and J usage is TRBJ2-1; 12 bases line up with TRBD1. Germline V gives CDR1 SGDLS, CDR2 YYNGEE. The CDR3 contains 15 residues. V shed 4 bases and J 6 bases; nucleotides not matched to a gene: 5. This chain's CDR3 is CASSLGTGGFNEQFF. For the CDR3, the DNA is TGTGCCAGCAGCCTTGGGACAGGGGGCTTCAATGAGCAGTTCTTC.

Only a few counts were recorded for this clonotype. The CDR3 nucleotides are TGTGCCAGCAGCCCCCTCTCGATAGCGAACACCGGGGAGCTGTTTTTT. Translation gives CASSPLSIANTGELFF. The chain has TRBV11-2 and TRBJ2-2; D remains unclear. Deletions cut 5 bases from V and 0 bases from J, with 13 bases between. The CDR3 totals 16 residues. The germline CDR1 and CDR2 sequences are SGHAT and FQNNGV.